These 17 T cell receptor beta chains were all obtained from the same sample, sequenced in a study of Graves' ophthalmopathy and Graves' hyperthyroidism. The TCR beta CDR3 regions underwent amplification from RNA transcripts. Amplification began with first-round RT-PCR using HTBI primers, then second-round multiplex PCR was performed. Each CDR3 protein gets one entry after TCRdb re-called the multiplex PCR reads with MiXCR. The sample records 450,000 or so distinct CDR3 sequences, 14% being singletons. What was sequenced was blood. The source of these receptors is a woman between 25 and 40 years old with Graves' ophthalmopathy.

This clonotype appeared many times. The chain links TRBV30 to TRBJ2-7; D may be TRBD1 (6 bases). The V end lost 3 bases, the J end lost 1 base, and 10 bases lay between the germline ends. There are 13 residues in the CDR3. CDR1 and CDR2 from the germline V gene are GTSNPN and SVGIG (reference sequence). The CDR3: CAWSQGRSYEQYF. CDR3 bases: TGTGCCTGGAGCCAGGGGAGATCCTACGAGCAGTACTTC.

At least ten counts were recorded for this clonotype. V usage is TRBV15 and J usage is TRBJ2-5; 10 nucleotides match TRBD1. Trimming cost V 0 bases and J 4 bases; bases outside gene matches: 2. This CDR3 comprises 15 residues. The germline CDR1 and CDR2 sequences are LNHNV and YYDKDF (reference sequence). CDR3 region: CATSRDRTGGETQYF. CDR3 in DNA: TGTGCCACCAGCAGAGATCGGACAGGGGGAGAGACCCAGTACTTC. Combining the CDR3 with reference TRBV15 and TRBJ2-5 gives the whole variable domain DAMVIQNPRYQVTQFGKPVTLSCSQTLNHNVMYWYQQKSSQAPKLLFHYYDKDFNNEADTPDNFQSRRPNTSFCFLDIRSPGLGDTAMYLCATSRDRTGGETQYFGPGTRLLVL.

This chain uses TRBV5-1 with TRBJ1-2; possibly TRBD1 for D (5 bases). V shed 0 bases and J shed 2 bases, with 8 bases lying between them. Germline V CDR1 and CDR2: SGHRS, YFSETQ. The CDR3 consists of 14 residues. The CDR3 sequence: CASSLEQENYGYTF. The DNA of the CDR3 is TGCGCCAGCAGCTTGGAACAGGAAAACTATGGCTACACCTTC.

The chain joins TRBV5-1 to TRBJ2-7; 8 bases are shared with TRBD2. V lost 0 bases, J lost 7 bases, and 12 bases stayed unmatched. The CDR3 is 16 amino acids. The germline CDR1 and CDR2 sequences are SGHRS and YFSETQ. CDR3 sequence: CASSLGGRAGAGEQYF. The CDR3 DNA sequence: TGCGCCAGCAGCTTGGGGGGACGAGCGGGAGCCGGGGAGCAGTACTTC.

The chain has TRBV4-1 and TRBJ2-4; D call uncertain. Germline-derived CDR1 and CDR2 are MGHRA and YSYEKL. The CDR3 consists of 16 residues. V was pared by 5 bases and J by 2 bases, with 16 bases between. The CDR3 sequence: CASSYPSDTSKNIQYF. The CDR3 region has the DNA TGCGCCAGCAGCTACCCATCGGATACCTCCAAAAACATTCAGTACTTC.

Notes on this clonotype: A clone one base away is much larger, so this may be a read error. Since the CDR3 does not end with the conserved phenylalanine or tryptophan, this likely comes from a read error. J is TRBJ1-1 and V is TRBV28; TRBD1 matches at 7 bases. Trimming removed 4 bases from V and 4 bases from J; junction bases left unmatched: 15. CDR3 length: 17 residues. Germline values: CDR1 MDHEN, CDR2 SYDVKM. CDR3 in amino acids: CASSSSSRGQGGTEAFV. CDR3 bases: TGTGCCAGCAGTTCATCCTCGAGGGGGCAAGGGGGCACTGAAGCTTTCGTT.

In this sample, this clonotype turned up many times. The gene calls are TRBV6-5 and TRBJ2-4, with TRBD1 matching 8 bases. V dropped 4 bases and J dropped 1; count of bases not matched to a gene: 9. This CDR3 contains 17 residues. Per the germline V gene, CDR1 is MNHEY and CDR2 is SVGAGI. The CDR3 DNA reads as TGTGCCAGCAGTTCGACGCCAGGGGGCCTCGCCAAAAACATTCAGTACTTC. Protein product: CASSSTPGGLAKNIQYF.

In its sample, this clonotype was seen many times. The CDR3 region has the DNA TGTGCTAGTGGTTTGTGGGCAGAAGAGACCCAGTACTTC. Residues: CASGLWAEETQYF. This chain joins TRBV12-5 and TRBJ2-5; D remains unclear. The CDR3 spans 13 residues. V was clipped by 2 bases and J by 3 bases, with 7 bases between them. Germline lookup yields CDR1 LGHNT and CDR2 FRNRAP.

A few counts support this clonotype. The rearrangement joins TRBV25-1 to TRBJ1-1; D gene unclear. From germline, CDR1 is MGHDK and CDR2 SYGVNS. Trimming shortened V by 1 base and J by 4 bases, and 10 bases separated the two germline ends. The CDR3 has 14 amino acids. The chain's CDR3 is CASSEWREGTEAFF. The CDR3 nucleotides are TGTGCCAGCAGTGAATGGAGGGAGGGCACTGAAGCTTTCTTT.

The sample holds a few counts of this clonotype. J is TRBJ2-7 and V is TRBV3-1; D not certain. V dropped 3 bases and J dropped 4 bases, with 10 bases sitting between them. Germline lookup yields CDR1 LGHDT and CDR2 YNNKEL (reference sequence). This CDR3 region has 13 residues. CDR3 in DNA: TGTGCCAGCAGCCACAAGGCCGGTTACGAGCAGTACTTC. It codes for CASSHKAGYEQYF.

Written as DNA, the CDR3 is TGTGCCAGCAGCTTAGCTCCGGGATCTCGCACAGATACGCAGTATTTT. Its protein product is CASSLAPGSRTDTQYF. This chain connects TRBV11-1 to TRBJ2-3, with D perhaps TRBD2 (5 bases). Trimming pared 0 bases from V and 1 base from J, leaving 11 bases between. Germline V gene data show CDR1 as SGHAT and CDR2 as FQDESV (reference sequence). This CDR3 comprises 16 residues.

This clonotype was counted ten times or more. The rearrangement uses TRBV5-1 and TRBJ2-7; D perhaps matches TRBD2 (5 bases). Trimming took off 0 bases at V and 0 bases at J, with 10 bases between the two ends. The CDR3 sequence is 15 residues long. Per germline, CDR1 SGHRS and CDR2 YFSETQ. DNA of the CDR3: TGCGCCAGCAGCTTGGTTCGGGGTAGCTCCTACGAGCAGTACTTC. Translating it yields CASSLVRGSSYEQYF.

The CDR3 protein is CASSSGTSGSGAGELFF. The CDR3 DNA follows: TGTGCCAGCAGCTCAGGGACTAGCGGGAGTGGGGCCGGGGAGCTGTTTTTT. The chain links TRBV7-3 to TRBJ2-2; the match to TRBD2 covers 14 bases. CDR3 length: 17 residues. From germline, CDR1 is SGHTA and CDR2 FQGTGA. V dropped 4 bases and J dropped 6; count of bases not matched to a gene: 7. Using reference TRBV7-3 and TRBJ2-2 for the parts outside the CDR3, the full variable domain is GAGVSQTPSNKVTEKGKYVELRCDPISGHTALYWYRQSLGQGPEFLIYFQGTGAADDSGLPNDRFFAVRPEGSVSTLKIQRTERGDSAVYLCASSSGTSGSGAGELFFGEGSRLTVL.

There are many counts of this clonotype. The chain has TRBV6-5 and TRBJ1-6; 8 bases are shared with TRBD1. CDR1 and CDR2 from the germline V gene are MNHEY and SVGAGI. The CDR3 consists of 14 residues. Trimming took 2 bases from V and 10 from J; bases not matched to a gene: 4. The CDR3 DNA reads as TGTGCCAGCAGTTACGGACAGGGTGACTCACCCCTCCACTTT. Its protein product is CASSYGQGDSPLHF.

This clonotype was counted a few times. This chain connects TRBV7-2 to TRBJ2-1; TRBD2 matches 9 bases. Germline lookup yields CDR1 SGHTA and CDR2 FQGNSA. This CDR3 spans 15 amino acids. V dropped 1 base and J dropped 8; count of bases not matched to a gene: 6. The CDR3 loop reads CASSLVSGRFDEQFF. Written as DNA, the CDR3 is TGTGCCAGCAGCTTAGTAAGCGGGAGGTTCGATGAGCAGTTCTTC.

This chain links TRBV2 with TRBJ2-2; tentative D call: TRBD1 (6 bases). The CDR3 runs 15 residues. CDR1 and CDR2 (germline): SNHLY, FYNNEI. With 6 bases removed from V and 1 base from J, the gap between germline ends came to 12 bases. CDR3 in DNA: TGTGCCAGCAGGTCAGGGGTCCGGAACACCGGGGAGCTGTTTTTT. The encoded protein is CASRSGVRNTGELFF.

This clonotype was seen a few times. The chain has TRBV5-1 and TRBJ1-1; D gene uncertain. The germline CDR1 and CDR2 sequences are SGHRS and YFSETQ. Trimming removed 1 base from V and 3 bases from J, with 10 bases in between. The length of the CDR3 is 14 residues. CDR3 nucleotides: TGCGCCAGCAGCTTGTCTGGGAAGGACACTGAAGCTTTCTTT. It codes for CASSLSGKDTEAFF.